The 7 T cell receptor beta chains below were found in one sample sequenced in a study of T cell responses to AZD1222 COVID-19 vaccine. The data were produced by immunoSEQ multiplex PCR, yet TCRdb's version contains in-frame clones alone and is incomplete. The data show more than 60,000 clones, about nine tenths seen once. The sample in question was peripheral blood, obtained on day 0 of AZD1222 vaccination. The receptors stem from an adult in good health.

This sequence joins TRBV19 and TRBJ2-6; D unresolved. V was cut by 3 bases and J by 0 bases, with 3 bases left in between. This CDR3 has 14 amino acids. Germline V CDR1 and CDR2: LNHDA, SQIVND (reference sequence). CDR3 sequence (DNA): TGTGCCAGTAGTATGAGCTCTGGGGCCAACGTCCTGACTTTC. Its protein product is CASSMSSGANVLTF.

This sequence joins TRBV5-1 and TRBJ2-3; D is undetermined. The CDR3 has 14 amino acids. Germline V lookup: CDR1 SGHRS, CDR2 YFSETQ. Trimming removed 3 bases at V and 1 base at J, with 9 bases between. This chain's CDR3 is CASSSQSGTDTQYF. The CDR3 nucleotides are TGCGCCAGCAGCTCCCAAAGCGGCACAGATACGCAGTATTTT.

The chain combines TRBV6-5 with TRBJ2-2, with a tentative D call TRBD1 (7 bases). CDR3 length equals 16 residues. Trimming pared 0 bases from V and 4 bases from J, leaving 12 bases between. Looked up from germline, CDR1 is MNHEY and CDR2 is SVGAGI. In DNA, the CDR3 is TGTGCCAGCAGTTACTCGAGTCAGGGGGGCACCGGGGAGCTGTTTTTT. Translating it yields CASSYSSQGGTGELFF.

This clone was seen a few times. The rearrangement uses TRBV5-4 and TRBJ1-2; the D gene is possibly TRBD1 (5 bases). Germline CDR1 reads SGHNT; CDR2 reads YYREEE (reference sequence). With 0 bases removed from V and 8 bases from J, the gap between germline ends came to 8 bases. This CDR3 has 12 residues. The CDR3 region is CASSLGGEGYTF. Here the CDR3 DNA reads TGTGCCAGCAGCTTGGGGGGGGAAGGCTACACCTTC.

Concerning this clone itself: Other DNA sequences in this sample translate to the same CDR3. The V gene is TRBV15, the J gene TRBJ2-7; D remains unclear. V was clipped by 1 base and J by 4 bases, with 5 bases between them. The germline V gene has CDR1 LNHNV and CDR2 YYDKDF (reference sequence). The CDR3 contains 12 residues. The chain's CDR3 is CATSRGPYEQYF. As DNA, the CDR3 is TGTGCCACCAGCAGAGGGCCGTACGAGCAGTACTTC.

This chain links TRBV5-1 with TRBJ2-7, with TRBD1 matching 7 bases. The V and J ends lost 4 bases and 6 bases, in that order; junction bases with no gene match: 10. Germline CDR1 reads SGHRS; CDR2 reads YFSETQ. The CDR3 is made up of 14 amino acids. As DNA, the CDR3 is TGCGCCAGCAGCCCCTACCTCACAGGGGTCGAGCAGTACTTC. This encodes CASSPYLTGVEQYF.

The chain combines TRBV4-3 with TRBJ2-3, with 11 bases identical to TRBD2. Germline CDR1 LGHNA, CDR2 YSLEER. This CDR3 spans 16 amino acids. With V trimmed by 3 bases and J by 4 bases, 6 bases remained unmatched. The CDR3, as DNA: TGCGCCAGCAGCCAGGCGGGACTAGCGGACTCAGATACGCAGTATTTT. Translating it yields CASSQAGLADSDTQYF.